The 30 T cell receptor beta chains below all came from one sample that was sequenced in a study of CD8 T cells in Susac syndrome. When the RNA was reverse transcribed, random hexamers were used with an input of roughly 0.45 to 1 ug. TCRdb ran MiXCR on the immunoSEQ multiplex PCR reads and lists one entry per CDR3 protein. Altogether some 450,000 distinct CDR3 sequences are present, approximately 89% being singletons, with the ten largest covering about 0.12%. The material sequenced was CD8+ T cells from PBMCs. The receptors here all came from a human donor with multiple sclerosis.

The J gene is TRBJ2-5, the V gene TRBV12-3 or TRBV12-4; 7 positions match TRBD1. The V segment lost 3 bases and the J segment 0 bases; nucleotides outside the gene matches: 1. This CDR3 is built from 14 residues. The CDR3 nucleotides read TGTGCCAGCAGTTTGGACAGGTACCAAGAGACCCAGTACTTC. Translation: CASSLDRYQETQYF.

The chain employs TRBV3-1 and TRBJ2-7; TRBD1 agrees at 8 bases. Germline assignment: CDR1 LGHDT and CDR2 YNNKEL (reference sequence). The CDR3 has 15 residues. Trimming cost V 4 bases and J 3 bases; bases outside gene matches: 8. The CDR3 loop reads CASSLDRGPDYEQYF. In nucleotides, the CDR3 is TGTGCCAGCAGCCTTGACAGGGGCCCTGACTACGAGCAGTACTTC.

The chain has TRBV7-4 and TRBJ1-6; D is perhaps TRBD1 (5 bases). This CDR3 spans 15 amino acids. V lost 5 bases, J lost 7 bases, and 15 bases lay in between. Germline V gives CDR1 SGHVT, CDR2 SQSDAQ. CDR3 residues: CASSRNPGGNSPLHF. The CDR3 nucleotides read TGTGCCAGCAGCCGCAACCCTGGGGGGAATTCACCCCTCCACTTT. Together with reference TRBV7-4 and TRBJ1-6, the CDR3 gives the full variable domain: GAGVSQSPRYKVAKRGRDVALRCDSISGHVTLYWYRQTLGQGSEVLTYSQSDAQRDKSGRPSGRFSAERPERSVSTLKIQRTEQGDSAVYLCASSRNPGGNSPLHFGNGTRLTVT.

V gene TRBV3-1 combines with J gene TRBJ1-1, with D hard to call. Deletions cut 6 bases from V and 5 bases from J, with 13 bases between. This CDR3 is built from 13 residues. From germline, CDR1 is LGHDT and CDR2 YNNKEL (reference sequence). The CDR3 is CASRRGGKTEAFF. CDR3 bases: TGTGCCAGCAGGCGCGGAGGAAAGACTGAAGCTTTCTTT.

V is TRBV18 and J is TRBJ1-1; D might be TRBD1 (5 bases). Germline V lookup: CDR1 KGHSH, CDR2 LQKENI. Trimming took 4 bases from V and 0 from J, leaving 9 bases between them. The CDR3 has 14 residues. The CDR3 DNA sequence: TGTGCCAGCTCACAGACAGAGATGAACACTGAAGCTTTCTTT. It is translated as CASSQTEMNTEAFF.

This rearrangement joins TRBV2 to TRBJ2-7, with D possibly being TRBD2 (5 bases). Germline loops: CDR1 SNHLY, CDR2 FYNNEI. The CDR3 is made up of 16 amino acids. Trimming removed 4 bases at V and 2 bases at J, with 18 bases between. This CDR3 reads CASSGSSRELTYEQYF. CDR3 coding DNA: TGTGCCAGCAGTGGCTCGTCCCGGGAACTAACCTACGAGCAGTACTTC.

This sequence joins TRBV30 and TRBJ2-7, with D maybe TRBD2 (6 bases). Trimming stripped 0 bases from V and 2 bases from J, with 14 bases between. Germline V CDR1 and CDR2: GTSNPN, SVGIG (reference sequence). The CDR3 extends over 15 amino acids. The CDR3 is CAWSVAAGPTYEQYF. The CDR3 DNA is TGTGCCTGGAGTGTAGCGGCGGGACCAACCTACGAGCAGTACTTC.

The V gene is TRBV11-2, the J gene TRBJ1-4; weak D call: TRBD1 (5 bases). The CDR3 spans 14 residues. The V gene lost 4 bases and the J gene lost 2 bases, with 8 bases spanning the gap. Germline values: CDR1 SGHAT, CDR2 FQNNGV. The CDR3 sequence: CASSWDGTNEKLFF. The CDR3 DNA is TGTGCCAGCAGCTGGGACGGGACTAATGAAAAACTGTTTTTT.

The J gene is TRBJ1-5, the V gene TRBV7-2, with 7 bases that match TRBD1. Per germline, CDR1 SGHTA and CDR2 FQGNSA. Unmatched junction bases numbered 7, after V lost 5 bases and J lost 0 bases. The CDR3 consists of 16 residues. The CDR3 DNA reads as TGTGCCAGCAGCACCTCTCAGGGGGTTAGCAATCAGCCCCAGCATTTT. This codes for CASSTSQGVSNQPQHF.

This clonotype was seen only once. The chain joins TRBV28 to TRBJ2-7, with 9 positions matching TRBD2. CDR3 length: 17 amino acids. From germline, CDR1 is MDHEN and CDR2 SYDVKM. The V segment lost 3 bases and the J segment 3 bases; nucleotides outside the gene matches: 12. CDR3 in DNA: TGTGCCAGCAGTTTTTCAATAGCGGGAGCGGGGGGCTACGAGCAGTACTTC. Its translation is CASSFSIAGAGGYEQYF.

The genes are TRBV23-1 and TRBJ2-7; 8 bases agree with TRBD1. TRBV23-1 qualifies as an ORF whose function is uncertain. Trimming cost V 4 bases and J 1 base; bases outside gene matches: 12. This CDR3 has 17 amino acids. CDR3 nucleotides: TGCGCCAGCAGTCTAACGGACAGGGTCTCCTCATCCTACGAGCAGTACTTC. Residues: CASSLTDRVSSSYEQYF.

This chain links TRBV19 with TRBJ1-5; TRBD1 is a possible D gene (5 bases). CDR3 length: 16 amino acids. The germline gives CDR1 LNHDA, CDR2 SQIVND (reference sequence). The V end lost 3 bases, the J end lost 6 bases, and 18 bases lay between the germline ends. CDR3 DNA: TGTGCCAGTAGTATTTACTATCCCAGGGAAGGTCAGCCCCAGCATTTT. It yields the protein CASSIYYPREGQPQHF.

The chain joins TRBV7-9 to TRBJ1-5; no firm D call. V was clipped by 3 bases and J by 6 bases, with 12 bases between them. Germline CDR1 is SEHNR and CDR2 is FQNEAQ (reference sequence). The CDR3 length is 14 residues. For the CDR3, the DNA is TGTGCCAGCAGCTTGGACGCGGTAGCTCAGCCCCAGCATTTT. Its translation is CASSLDAVAQPQHF.

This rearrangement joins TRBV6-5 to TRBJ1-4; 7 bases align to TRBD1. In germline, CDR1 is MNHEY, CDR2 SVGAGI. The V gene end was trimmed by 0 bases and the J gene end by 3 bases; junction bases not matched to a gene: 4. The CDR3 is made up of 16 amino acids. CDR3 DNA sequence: TGTGCCAGCAGTTACTCACTTGGACAGGCTAATGAAAAACTGTTTTTT. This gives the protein CASSYSLGQANEKLFF.

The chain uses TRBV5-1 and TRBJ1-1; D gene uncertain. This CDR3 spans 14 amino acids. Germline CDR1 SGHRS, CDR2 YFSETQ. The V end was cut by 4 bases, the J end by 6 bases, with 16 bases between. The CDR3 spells CASSPAGSPSEAFF. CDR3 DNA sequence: TGCGCCAGCAGCCCGGCTGGCTCCCCCTCTGAAGCTTTCTTT. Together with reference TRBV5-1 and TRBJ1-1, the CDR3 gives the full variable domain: KAGVTQTPRYLIKTRGQQVTLSCSPISGHRSVSWYQQTPGQGLQFLFEYFSETQRNKGNFPGRFSGRQFSNSRSEMNVSTLELGDSALYLCASSPAGSPSEAFFGQGTRLTVV.

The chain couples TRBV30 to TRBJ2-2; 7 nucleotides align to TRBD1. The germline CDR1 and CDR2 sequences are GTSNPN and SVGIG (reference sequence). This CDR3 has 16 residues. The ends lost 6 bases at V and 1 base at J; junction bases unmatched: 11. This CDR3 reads CACYPLRDRNTGELFF. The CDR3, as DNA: TGTGCCTGCTATCCTCTCCGGGACAGGAACACCGGGGAGCTGTTTTTT.

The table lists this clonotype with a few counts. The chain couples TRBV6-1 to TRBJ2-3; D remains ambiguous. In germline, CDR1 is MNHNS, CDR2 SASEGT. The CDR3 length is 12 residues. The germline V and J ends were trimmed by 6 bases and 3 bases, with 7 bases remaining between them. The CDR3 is CASSRDTDTQYF. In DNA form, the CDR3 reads TGTGCCAGCAGCCGCGATACAGATACGCAGTATTTT.

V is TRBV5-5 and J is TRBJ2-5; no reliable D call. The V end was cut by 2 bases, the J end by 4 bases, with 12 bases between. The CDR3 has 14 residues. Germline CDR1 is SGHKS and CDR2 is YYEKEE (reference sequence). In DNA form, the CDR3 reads TGTGCCAGCAGCTTTGAGGTTTCGGGAGAGACCCAGTACTTC. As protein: CASSFEVSGETQYF. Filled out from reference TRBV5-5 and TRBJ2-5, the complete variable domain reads DAGVTQSPTHLIKTRGQQVTLRCSPISGHKSVSWYQQVLGQGPQFIFQYYEKEERGRGNFPDRFSARQFPNYSSELNVNALLLGDSALYLCASSFEVSGETQYFGPGTRLLVL.

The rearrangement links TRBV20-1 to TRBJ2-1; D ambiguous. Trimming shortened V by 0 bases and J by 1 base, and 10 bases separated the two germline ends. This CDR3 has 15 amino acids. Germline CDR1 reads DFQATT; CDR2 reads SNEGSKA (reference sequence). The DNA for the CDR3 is TGCAGTGCTAGAGATCGTTCTAGTTCCTACAATGAGCAGTTCTTC. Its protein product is CSARDRSSSYNEQFF.

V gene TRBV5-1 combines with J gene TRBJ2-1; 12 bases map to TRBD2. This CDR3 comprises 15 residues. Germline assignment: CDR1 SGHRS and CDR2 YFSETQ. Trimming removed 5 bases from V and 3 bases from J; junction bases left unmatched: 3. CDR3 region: CASRTSGGIYNEQFF. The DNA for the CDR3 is TGCGCCAGCAGAACTAGCGGGGGGATCTACAATGAGCAGTTCTTC.

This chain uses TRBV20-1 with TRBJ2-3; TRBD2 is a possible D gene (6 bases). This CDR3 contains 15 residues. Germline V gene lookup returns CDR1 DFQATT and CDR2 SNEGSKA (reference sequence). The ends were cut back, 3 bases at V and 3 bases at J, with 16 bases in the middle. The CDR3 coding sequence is TGCAGTGCTAGGGGACCGGGGAGCGGGACAGATACGCAGTATTTT. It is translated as CSARGPGSGTDTQYF.

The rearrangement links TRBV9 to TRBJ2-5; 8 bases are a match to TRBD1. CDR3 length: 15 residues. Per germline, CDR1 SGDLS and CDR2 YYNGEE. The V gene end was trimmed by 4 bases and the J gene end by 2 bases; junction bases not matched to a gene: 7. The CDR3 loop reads CASSPRGQEQETQYF. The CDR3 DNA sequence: TGTGCCAGCAGCCCCCGGGGACAGGAGCAAGAGACCCAGTACTTC.

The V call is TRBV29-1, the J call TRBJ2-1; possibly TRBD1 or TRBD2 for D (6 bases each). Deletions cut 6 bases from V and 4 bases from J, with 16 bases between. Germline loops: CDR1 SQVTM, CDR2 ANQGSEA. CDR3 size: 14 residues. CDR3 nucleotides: TGCAGCGTGCCCGGAGGGGGGTTATACAATGAGCAGTTCTTC. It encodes CSVPGGGLYNEQFF.

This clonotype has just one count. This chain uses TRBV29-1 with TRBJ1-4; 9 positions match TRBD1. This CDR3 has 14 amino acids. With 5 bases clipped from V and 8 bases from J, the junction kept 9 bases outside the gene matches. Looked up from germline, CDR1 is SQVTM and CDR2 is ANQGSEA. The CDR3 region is CSVIPGQGLEKLFF. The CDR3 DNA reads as TGCAGCGTTATACCGGGACAGGGCCTGGAAAAACTGTTTTTT.

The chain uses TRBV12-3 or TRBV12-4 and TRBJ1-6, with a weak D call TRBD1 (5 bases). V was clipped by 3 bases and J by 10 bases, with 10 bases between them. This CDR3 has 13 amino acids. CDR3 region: CASSFGGRSPLHF. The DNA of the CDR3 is TGTGCCAGCAGTTTCGGGGGACGATCACCCCTCCACTTT.

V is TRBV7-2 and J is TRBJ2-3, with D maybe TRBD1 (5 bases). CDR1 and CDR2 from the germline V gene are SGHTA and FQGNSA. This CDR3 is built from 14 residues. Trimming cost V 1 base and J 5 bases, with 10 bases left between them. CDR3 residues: CASSLVQGGDTQYF. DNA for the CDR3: TGTGCCAGCAGCTTAGTTCAGGGTGGAGATACGCAGTATTTT.

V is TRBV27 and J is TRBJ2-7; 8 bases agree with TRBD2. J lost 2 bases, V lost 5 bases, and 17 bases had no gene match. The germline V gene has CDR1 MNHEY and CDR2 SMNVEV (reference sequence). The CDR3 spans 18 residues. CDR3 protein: CASSGPGLVSVYPYEQYF. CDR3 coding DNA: TGTGCCAGCAGTGGACCGGGACTAGTTTCGGTGTACCCCTACGAGCAGTACTTC.

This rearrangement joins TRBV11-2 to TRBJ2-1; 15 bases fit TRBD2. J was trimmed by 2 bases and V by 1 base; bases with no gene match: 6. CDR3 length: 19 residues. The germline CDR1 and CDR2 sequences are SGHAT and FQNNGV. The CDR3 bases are TGTGCCAGCAGCTTAGGGGTGGGACTAGCGGGAGGACCCTACAATGAGCAGTTCTTC. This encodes CASSLGVGLAGGPYNEQFF.

CDR3 nucleotide sequence: TGTGCCAGCAGCTTAGAGGCCGGGGAAGGAACCTACGAGCAGTACTTC. This gives the protein CASSLEAGEGTYEQYF. The rearrangement links TRBV13 to TRBJ2-7; perhaps TRBD2 as D (5 bases). Germline CDR1 PRHDT, CDR2 FYEKMQ (reference sequence). V gave up 1 base and J gave up 2 bases, with 15 bases separating them. CDR3 length: 16 amino acids.

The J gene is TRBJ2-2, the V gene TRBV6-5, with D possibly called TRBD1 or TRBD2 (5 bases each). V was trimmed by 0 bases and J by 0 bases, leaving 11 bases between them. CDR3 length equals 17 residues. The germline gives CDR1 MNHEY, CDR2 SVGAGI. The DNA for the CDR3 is TGTGCCAGCAGTTACTCGATCGGGACCGCGAACACCGGGGAGCTGTTTTTT. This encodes CASSYSIGTANTGELFF.